Given below is one T cell receptor (beta chain) in context. This CDR3 has 12 residues. Germline-derived CDR1 and CDR2 are KGHSH and LQKENI. Trimming took off 3 bases at V and 3 bases at J, with 6 bases between the two ends. Method: immunoSEQ multiplex PCR; TCRdb's copy keeps in-frame clones and lacks some. The table shows 250,000 or so clones, with approximately 88% occurring only once. The data stem from a study of blood T cell repertoires in COVID-19. About the research overall: The cDNA or gDNA used as material had been derived from T cells, B-cell-depleted T cells, or PBMCs.

The sequenced material came from peripheral blood. The chain carries TRBV18 and TRBJ2-7; TRBD1 is a possible D gene (6 bases). This clonotype was obtained from a woman in her thirties with COVID-19, enrolled during active disease. The chain's CDR3 is CASSPGHYEQYF. CDR3 DNA sequence: TGTGCCAGCTCACCGGGACACTACGAGCAGTACTTC.